The 9 T cell receptor beta chains below all came from one sample that was sequenced in a study of CD8+CD57+ T cells in acquired aplastic anemia. Genomic DNA provided the template from which TCR beta VDJ and CDR3 profiles were obtained. TCRdb passed the reads through MiXCR, listing each CDR3 protein once. There are about 180,000 distinct CDR3 sequences in the sample; 40% to 55% occur only once, and around 3% lies in the top ten. The sample consisted of sorted CD4+, CD8+, or CD8+CD57+ T cells (not recorded which) from PBMCs. These receptors all stem from a human donor in good health.

V gene TRBV6-4 combines with J gene TRBJ2-5, with 8 bases matching TRBD2. The length of the CDR3 is 14 residues. Germline V gene lookup returns CDR1 MRHNA and CDR2 SNTAGT. V shed 6 bases, J shed 5 bases, and the junction held 8 bases outside the gene matches. CDR3 nucleotide sequence: TGTGCCAGCAGGGACGGGAGGGCCGGGGAGACCCAGTACTTC. Its translation: CASRDGRAGETQYF.

The table lists this clonotype with a few counts. The rearrangement joins TRBV10-1 to TRBJ2-2; D unclear. Per germline, CDR1 WNHNN and CDR2 SYGVQD (reference sequence). Trimming took off 0 bases at V and 3 bases at J, with 8 bases between the two ends. This CDR3 contains 15 residues. This chain's CDR3 is CASSESRLHTGELFF. CDR3 coding DNA: TGCGCCAGCAGTGAGTCCAGGCTCCACACCGGGGAGCTGTTTTTT.

The chain carries TRBV10-3 and TRBJ2-7; D unclear. The CDR3 spans 12 residues. Germline loops: CDR1 ENHRY, CDR2 SYGVKD. Trimming cost V 3 bases and J 5 bases, with 8 bases left between them. The CDR3, as DNA: TGTGCCATCAGTGATAGTACAGACGAGCAGTACTTC. The encoded protein is CAISDSTDEQYF.

This clonotype appeared many times. The rearrangement joins TRBV29-1 to TRBJ1-3, with D possibly matching TRBD1 (5 bases). Germline V gene data show CDR1 as SQVTM and CDR2 as ANQGSEA. V was clipped by 5 bases and J by 1 base, with 12 bases between them. This CDR3 is 14 amino acids long. The CDR3 region has the DNA TGCAGCGTTTCGACAGAAGGTTCTGGAAACACCATATATTTT. It specifies CSVSTEGSGNTIYF.

This clonotype was seen ten or more times. V and J are TRBV14 and TRBJ2-3; 7 bases align to TRBD2. The V gene end was trimmed by 0 bases and the J gene end by 6 bases; junction bases not matched to a gene: 9. The CDR3 totals 16 residues. In germline, CDR1 is SGHDN, CDR2 FVKESK. The CDR3, as DNA: TGTGCCAGCAGCCAAGATTCCGGGCGGGGGTCCGATACGCAGTATTTT. It specifies CASSQDSGRGSDTQYF.

The table lists this clonotype with many counts. CDR3 nucleotide sequence: TGTGCCACCAGCAGAGGTACTAGCGGGGAGGGACGAGATACGCAGTATTTT. Translating gives CATSRGTSGEGRDTQYF. The J gene is TRBJ2-3, the V gene TRBV15, with TRBD2 matching 10 bases. Unmatched junction bases numbered 9, after V lost 1 base and J lost 5 bases. Germline assignment: CDR1 LNHNV and CDR2 YYDKDF (reference sequence). The CDR3 is 17 residues long.

This clonotype has a count of ten or more. The rearrangement uses TRBV7-3 and TRBJ2-5; TRBD2 is a possible D gene (6 bases). This CDR3 has 15 residues. Germline CDR1 and CDR2: SGHTA and FQGTGA. With 4 bases removed from V and 1 base from J, the gap between germline ends came to 13 bases. The CDR3 nucleotides are TGTGCCAGCAGCTCTCGAGCGGGCCTCCAAGAGACCCAGTACTTC. As protein: CASSSRAGLQETQYF.

Ten or more counts support this clonotype. The rearrangement links TRBV6-1 to TRBJ1-1; no clear D. Germline V lookup: CDR1 MNHNS, CDR2 SASEGT. Trimming stripped 2 bases from V and 4 bases from J, with 14 bases between. This CDR3 has 15 residues. The CDR3 bases are TGTGCCAGCAGTGAACTCGGGATGAGGATCACTGAAGCTTTCTTT. It is translated as CASSELGMRITEAFF.

The chain recombines TRBV24-1 with TRBJ2-3; the D is unclear. This CDR3 comprises 12 residues. Germline V gene data show CDR1 as KGHDR and CDR2 as SFDVKD. Trimming shortened V by 1 base and J by 6 bases, and 4 bases separated the two germline ends. The CDR3 here is CATSDLLDTQYF. For the CDR3, the DNA is TGTGCCACCAGTGATTTACTTGATACGCAGTATTTT.